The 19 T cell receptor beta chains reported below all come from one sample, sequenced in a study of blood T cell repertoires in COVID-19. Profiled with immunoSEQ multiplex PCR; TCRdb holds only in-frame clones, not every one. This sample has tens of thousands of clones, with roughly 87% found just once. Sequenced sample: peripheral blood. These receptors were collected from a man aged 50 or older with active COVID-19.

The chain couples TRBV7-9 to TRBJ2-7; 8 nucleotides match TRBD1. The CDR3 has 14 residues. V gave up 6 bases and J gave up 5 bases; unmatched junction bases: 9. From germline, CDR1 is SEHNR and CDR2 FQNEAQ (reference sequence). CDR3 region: CASSKQGDVDEQYF. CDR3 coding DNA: TGTGCCAGCAGTAAACAGGGGGATGTCGACGAGCAGTACTTC.

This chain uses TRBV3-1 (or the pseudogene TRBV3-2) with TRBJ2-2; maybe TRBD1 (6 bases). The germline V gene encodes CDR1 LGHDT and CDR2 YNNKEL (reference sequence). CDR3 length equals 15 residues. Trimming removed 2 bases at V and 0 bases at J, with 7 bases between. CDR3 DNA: TGTGCCAGCAGCCAAACAGGGCCGAACACCGGGGAGCTGTTTTTT. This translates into CASSQTGPNTGELFF.

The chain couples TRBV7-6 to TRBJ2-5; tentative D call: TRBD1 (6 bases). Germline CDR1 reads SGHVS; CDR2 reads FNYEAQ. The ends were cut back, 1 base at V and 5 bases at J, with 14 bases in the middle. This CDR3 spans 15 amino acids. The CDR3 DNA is TGTGCCAGCAGCTTAGATTACCAGGGGCGGGAGACCCAGTACTTC. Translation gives CASSLDYQGRETQYF. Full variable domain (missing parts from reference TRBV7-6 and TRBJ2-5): GAGVSQSPRYKVTKRGQDVALRCDPISGHVSLYWYRQALGQGPEFLTYFNYEAQQDKSGLPNDRFSAERPEGSISTLTIQRTEQRDSAMYRCASSLDYQGRETQYFGPGTRLLVL.

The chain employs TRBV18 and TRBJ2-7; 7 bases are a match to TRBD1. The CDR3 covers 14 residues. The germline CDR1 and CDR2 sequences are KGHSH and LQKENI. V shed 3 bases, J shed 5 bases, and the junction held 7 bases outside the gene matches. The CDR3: CASSPKQGYHEQYF. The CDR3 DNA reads TGTGCCAGCTCACCCAAACAGGGGTACCACGAGCAGTACTTC.

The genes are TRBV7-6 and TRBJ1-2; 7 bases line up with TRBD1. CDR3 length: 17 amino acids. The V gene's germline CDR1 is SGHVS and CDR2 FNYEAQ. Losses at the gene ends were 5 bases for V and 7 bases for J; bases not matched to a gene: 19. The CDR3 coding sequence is TGTGCCAGCAGCCCCCAGGGGGGAGCGGGCAATGTGGCTGGCTACACCTTC. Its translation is CASSPQGGAGNVAGYTF.

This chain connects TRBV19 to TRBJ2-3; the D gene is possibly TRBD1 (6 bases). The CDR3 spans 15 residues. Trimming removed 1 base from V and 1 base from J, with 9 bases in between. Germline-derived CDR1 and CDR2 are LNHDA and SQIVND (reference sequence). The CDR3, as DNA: TGTGCCAGTAGTATAGGATCAGGGGGCACAGATACGCAGTATTTT. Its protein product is CASSIGSGGTDTQYF.

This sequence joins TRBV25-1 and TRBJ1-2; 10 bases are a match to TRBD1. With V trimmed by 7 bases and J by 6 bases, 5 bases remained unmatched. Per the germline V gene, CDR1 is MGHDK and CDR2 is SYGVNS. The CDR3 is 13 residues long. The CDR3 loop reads CASKRGQGDGYTF. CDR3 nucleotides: TGTGCCAGCAAACGTGGACAGGGGGATGGCTACACCTTC.

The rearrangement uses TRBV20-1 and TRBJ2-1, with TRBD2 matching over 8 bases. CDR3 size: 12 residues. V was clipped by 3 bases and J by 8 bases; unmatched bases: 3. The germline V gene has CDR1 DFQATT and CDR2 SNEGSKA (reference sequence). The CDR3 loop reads CSASPGLDEQFF. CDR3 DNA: TGCAGTGCTAGTCCGGGACTAGATGAGCAGTTCTTC.

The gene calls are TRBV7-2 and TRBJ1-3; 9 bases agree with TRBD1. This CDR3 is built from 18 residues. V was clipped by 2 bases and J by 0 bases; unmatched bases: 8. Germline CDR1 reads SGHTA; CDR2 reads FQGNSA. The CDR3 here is CASSLIRRTGDSGNTIYF. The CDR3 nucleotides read TGTGCCAGCAGCTTAATTCGGAGGACAGGGGACTCTGGAAACACCATATATTTT.

The CDR3 nucleotides read TGTGCCAGCAGACAAACCCTAAGAGCAGGGAAGGGTGAGCAGTTCTTC. It translates to CASRQTLRAGKGEQFF. This chain connects TRBV25-1 to TRBJ2-1, with D tentatively TRBD1 (5 bases). This CDR3 region has 16 residues. Looked up from germline, CDR1 is MGHDK and CDR2 is SYGVNS. V lost 6 bases, J lost 9 bases, and 24 bases lay in between.

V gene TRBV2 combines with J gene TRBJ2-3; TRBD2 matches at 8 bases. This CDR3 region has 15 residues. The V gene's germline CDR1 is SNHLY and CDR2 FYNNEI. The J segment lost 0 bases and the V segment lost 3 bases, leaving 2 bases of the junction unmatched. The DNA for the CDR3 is TGTGCCAGCAGTGAGGCGGGGGGTAGCACAGATACGCAGTATTTT. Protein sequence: CASSEAGGSTDTQYF.

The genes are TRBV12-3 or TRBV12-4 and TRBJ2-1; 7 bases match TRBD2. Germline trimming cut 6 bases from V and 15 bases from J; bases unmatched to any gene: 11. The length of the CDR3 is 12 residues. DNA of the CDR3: TGTGCCAGCAGGACCTCGGGAGGTCCCCCGTTCTTC. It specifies CASRTSGGPPFF.

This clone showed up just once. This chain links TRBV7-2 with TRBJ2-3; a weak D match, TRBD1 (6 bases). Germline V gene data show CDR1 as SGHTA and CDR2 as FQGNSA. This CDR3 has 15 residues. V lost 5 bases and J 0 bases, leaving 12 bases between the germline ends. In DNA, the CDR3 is TGTGCCAGCAGCAACGACAGGACTAGCACAGATACGCAGTATTTT. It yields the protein CASSNDRTSTDTQYF.

The CDR3 region is CASSISKGGTGSGNTIYF. The CDR3 bases are TGTGCCAGTAGTATATCGAAGGGAGGGACAGGCTCTGGAAACACCATATATTTT. The chain has TRBV19 and TRBJ1-3; 8 positions agree with TRBD1. The CDR3 is made up of 18 amino acids. Unmatched junction bases numbered 9, after V lost 2 bases and J lost 0 bases. The germline V gene encodes CDR1 LNHDA and CDR2 SQIVND (reference sequence).

In DNA, the CDR3 is TGTGCCAGCAGACCCGACAGATTTGGAAGCTATGAGCAGTTCTTC. This sequence encodes CASRPDRFGSYEQFF. V and J are TRBV6-5 and TRBJ2-1; possibly TRBD1 for D (5 bases). The CDR3 length is 15 residues. Trimming removed 6 bases at V and 8 bases at J, with 20 bases between. Germline CDR1 reads MNHEY; CDR2 reads SVGAGI.

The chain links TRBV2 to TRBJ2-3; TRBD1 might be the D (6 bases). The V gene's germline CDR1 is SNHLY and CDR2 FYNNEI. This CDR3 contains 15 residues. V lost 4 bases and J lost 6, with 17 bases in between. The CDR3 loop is CASSAQGSPGDTQYF. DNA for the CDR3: TGTGCCAGCAGTGCTCAGGGGTCCCCAGGCGATACGCAGTATTTT.

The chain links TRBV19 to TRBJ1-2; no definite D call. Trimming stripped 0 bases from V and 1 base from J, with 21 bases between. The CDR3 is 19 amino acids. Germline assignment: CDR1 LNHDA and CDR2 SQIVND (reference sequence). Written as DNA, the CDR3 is TGTGCCAGTAGTATAGAGGCCCTCTGCAGGCGTTTGTTTAACTATGGCTACACCTTC. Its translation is CASSIEALCRRLFNYGYTF.

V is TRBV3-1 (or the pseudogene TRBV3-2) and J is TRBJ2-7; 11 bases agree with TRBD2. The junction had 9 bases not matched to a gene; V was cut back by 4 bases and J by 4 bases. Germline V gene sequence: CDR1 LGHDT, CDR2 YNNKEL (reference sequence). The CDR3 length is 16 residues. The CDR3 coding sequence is TGTGCCAGCAGCCCAAGAACTAGCGGGGGTTGGTACGAGCAGTACTTC. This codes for CASSPRTSGGWYEQYF.

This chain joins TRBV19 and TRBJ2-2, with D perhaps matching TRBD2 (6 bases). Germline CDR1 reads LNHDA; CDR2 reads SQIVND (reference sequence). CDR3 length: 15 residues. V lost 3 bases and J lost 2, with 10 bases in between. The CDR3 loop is CASSMREVNTGELFF. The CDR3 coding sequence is TGTGCCAGTAGTATGAGGGAGGTCAACACCGGGGAGCTGTTTTTT.